These 17 T cell receptor beta chains originate from one sample sequenced in a study of cytomegalovirus exposure and HLA in healthy donors. The PCR ran on 60 Vbeta and 13 Jbeta primers. The repertoire was sequenced with immunoSEQ multiplex PCR; TCRdb's copy has only in-frame clones and lacks some. The data show approximately 100,000 clones, 79% seen once. Sample: PBMCs. These receptors were obtained from a middle-aged woman in good health and CMV-seronegative.

The rearrangement uses TRBV4-2 and TRBJ2-7; possible D gene TRBD2, 6 bases. This CDR3 contains 13 residues. V shed 7 bases and J shed 1 base, with 11 bases lying between them. Germline-derived CDR1 and CDR2 are LGHNA and YNFKEQ. The DNA of the CDR3 is TGTGCCAGCACCAGACTAGGTTCCTACGAGCAGTACTTC. Its translation is CASTRLGSYEQYF.

The V call is TRBV6-1, the J call TRBJ1-1, with D perhaps matching TRBD1 (5 bases). The V end lost 3 bases, the J end lost 1 base, and 15 bases lay between the germline ends. This CDR3 has 16 amino acids. Germline CDR1 MNHNS, CDR2 SASEGT. CDR3 residues: CASSDAGEYTNTEAFF. DNA of the CDR3: TGTGCCAGCAGTGACGCGGGGGAATACACGAACACTGAAGCTTTCTTT.

The chain has TRBV7-2 and TRBJ2-3, with 11 bases matching TRBD2. The CDR3 is 16 residues long. CDR1 is SGHTA and CDR2 is FQGNSA in the germline V gene. V lost 4 bases to trimming and J lost 4 bases; unmatched junction nucleotides: 7. CDR3 in amino acids: CASSSRLAGLADTQYF. Here the CDR3 DNA reads TGTGCCAGCAGCTCTCGACTAGCGGGGCTGGCAGATACGCAGTATTTT.

This clone was counted between two and nine times. The V and J genes are TRBV28 and TRBJ1-2, with 9 positions matching TRBD1. Germline V CDR1 and CDR2: MDHEN, SYDVKM. V dropped 8 bases and J dropped 8; count of bases not matched to a gene: 15. This CDR3 spans 15 amino acids. The CDR3 coding sequence is TGTGCCAGCTCCCGATCCGGGACAGGGAGGGGAGGCTACACCTTC. It specifies CASSRSGTGRGGYTF.

A few counts support this clone. This chain connects TRBV23-1 to TRBJ2-2, with D perhaps TRBD2 (6 bases). TRBV23-1 is labeled an ORF, and its function is uncertain. CDR3 size: 20 residues. Trimming took 5 bases from V and 6 from J, leaving 31 bases between them. The CDR3 here is CASSNSNNPGFVRRAGELFF. CDR3 nucleotide sequence: TGCGCCAGCAGTAACTCCAATAATCCGGGGTTTGTGCGGAGGGCCGGGGAGCTGTTTTTT.

The gene calls are TRBV7-8 and TRBJ2-3; the D is unclear. CDR3 length equals 15 residues. V was cut by 4 bases and J by 2 bases, with 13 bases left in between. Germline CDR1 and CDR2: SGHVS and FQNEAQ. The CDR3 DNA is TGTGCCAGCAGCTCCTGGATCGGGTCCACAGATACGCAGTATTTT. This translates into CASSSWIGSTDTQYF.

This chain joins TRBV2 and TRBJ1-2; D uncertain. Trimming left V 7 bases short and J 0 bases short, with 9 bases between. Per germline, CDR1 SNHLY and CDR2 FYNNEI. The length of the CDR3 is 13 residues. CDR3 protein: CASTITANYGYTF. The CDR3 DNA sequence: TGTGCCAGCACCATAACAGCTAACTATGGCTACACCTTC.

The chain is built from TRBV28 and TRBJ1-5; the D is unclear. The CDR3 is made up of 15 amino acids. CDR1 and CDR2 (germline): MDHEN, SYDVKM. The V and J ends lost 2 bases and 0 bases respectively, with 8 bases between them. CDR3 sequence (DNA): TGTGCCAGCAGTTTAATTCAGAATAGCAATCAGCCCCAGCATTTT. Amino acids: CASSLIQNSNQPQHF.

The V gene is TRBV13, the J gene TRBJ2-1, with 9 bases identical to TRBD2. Germline CDR1 is PRHDT and CDR2 is FYEKMQ (reference sequence). This CDR3 comprises 19 residues. Trimming cost V 6 bases and J 7 bases; bases outside gene matches: 22. The CDR3 protein is CASSDSQGISLAGLNEQFF. CDR3 in DNA: TGTGCCAGCAGTGACTCACAGGGGATATCGCTAGCGGGATTGAATGAGCAGTTCTTC.

This chain uses TRBV10-3 with TRBJ2-1; 14 bases match TRBD2. The germline CDR1 and CDR2 sequences are ENHRY and SYGVKD. Trimming took 4 bases from V and 3 from J; bases not matched to a gene: 2. The CDR3 spans 16 residues. CDR3 nucleotides: TGTGCCATCAGTGGGGGACTAGCGGGAGACTACAATGAGCAGTTCTTC. Amino acid sequence: CAISGGLAGDYNEQFF.

The CDR3 nucleotides read TGTGCCAGCAGTCCCCCCCGGACTAGCGGATACGAGCAGTACTTC. It encodes CASSPPRTSGYEQYF. The rearrangement joins TRBV28 to TRBJ2-7; TRBD2 aligns across 10 bases. This CDR3 has 15 amino acids. Germline V gene data show CDR1 as MDHEN and CDR2 as SYDVKM. With 5 bases clipped from V and 4 bases from J, the junction kept 8 bases outside the gene matches.

The chain joins TRBV9 to TRBJ1-3, with a weak D call TRBD1 (6 bases). V shed 0 bases and J shed 3 bases, with 19 bases lying between them. Germline V gene sequence: CDR1 SGDLS, CDR2 YYNGEE. The CDR3 totals 18 residues. The chain's CDR3 is CASSVAAGGRQVGNTIYF. The CDR3 DNA reads TGTGCCAGCAGCGTAGCGGCGGGCGGGAGACAGGTTGGAAACACCATATATTTT.

CDR3 region: CASSIAPPPAEDNEQFF. The CDR3, as DNA: TGTGCCAGTAGTATAGCCCCCCCGCCAGCGGAAGACAATGAGCAGTTCTTC. The rearrangement links TRBV19 to TRBJ2-1, with D possibly matching TRBD2 (5 bases). Germline CDR1 and CDR2: LNHDA and SQIVND (reference sequence). The V end was cut by 1 base, the J end by 5 bases, with 18 bases between. The CDR3 sequence is 17 residues long.

The chain couples TRBV7-9 to TRBJ2-7; D possibly corresponds to TRBD1 (6 bases). The V gene's germline CDR1 is SEHNR and CDR2 FQNEAQ (reference sequence). Between the trimmed V and J ends, which lost 10 bases and 0 bases, there was a span of 10 bases. The CDR3 runs to 12 residues. CDR3 bases: TGTGCCACTGCAGGGGTCTCCTACGAGCAGTACTTC. Encoded protein: CATAGVSYEQYF.

The rearrangement uses TRBV10-1 and TRBJ1-1; 7 nucleotides match TRBD1. This CDR3 has 14 residues. Germline V gene data show CDR1 as WNHNN and CDR2 as SYGVQD (reference sequence). The V and J ends lost 2 bases and 6 bases, in that order; junction bases with no gene match: 6. CDR3 in amino acids: CASSEDREVAEAFF. DNA for the CDR3: TGCGCCAGCAGTGAGGACAGGGAAGTCGCTGAAGCTTTCTTT.

The rearrangement uses TRBV5-1 and TRBJ2-5, with 11 bases lining up with TRBD2. CDR3 length: 18 amino acids. V gave up 1 base and J gave up 0 bases; unmatched junction bases: 8. Per the germline V gene, CDR1 is SGHRS and CDR2 is YFSETQ. The CDR3 loop reads CASSLNPIAGGYQETQYF. DNA of the CDR3: TGCGCCAGCAGCTTGAACCCCATAGCGGGAGGGTACCAAGAGACCCAGTACTTC. Complete variable domain (other parts from reference TRBV5-1 and TRBJ2-5): KAGVTQTPRYLIKTRGQQVTLSCSPISGHRSVSWYQQTPGQGLQFLFEYFSETQRNKGNFPGRFSGRQFSNSRSEMNVSTLELGDSALYLCASSLNPIAGGYQETQYFGPGTRLLVL.

The chain combines TRBV25-1 with TRBJ2-7; maybe TRBD2 (6 bases). This CDR3 has 14 residues. The V gene's germline CDR1 is MGHDK and CDR2 SYGVNS. The germline V and J ends were trimmed by 2 bases and 6 bases, with 14 bases remaining between them. The CDR3, as DNA: TGTGCCAGCAGTGAACACCGAATGGGGGGCGAGCAGTACTTC. Its translation: CASSEHRMGGEQYF.